A single sample gave rise to the 26 T cell receptor beta chains below, sequenced in a study of CD8+CD57+ T cells in acquired aplastic anemia. Genomic DNA, serving as template, underwent TCR beta VDJ and CDR3 profiling. TCRdb called the reads again in MiXCR, with one record for every CDR3 protein. Of 200,000 to 250,000 distinct CDR3 sequences in the sample, over 60% were seen once. Specimen: sorted CD4+, CD8+, or CD8+CD57+ T cells (not recorded which) from PBMCs. Receptors originate from a human donor in good health.

This rearrangement joins TRBV12-5 to TRBJ1-2; D gene ambiguous. From germline, CDR1 is LGHNT and CDR2 FRNRAP. This CDR3 has 13 residues. Trimming pared 6 bases from V and 0 bases from J, leaving 8 bases between. CDR3 sequence reads: CASGRVTNYGYTF. The CDR3 coding sequence is TGTGCTAGTGGGAGGGTAACTAACTATGGCTACACCTTC.

The chain couples TRBV5-6 to TRBJ2-3; tentatively, D is TRBD1 (6 bases). The germline V and J ends were trimmed by 3 bases and 2 bases, with 16 bases remaining between them. Per germline, CDR1 SGHDT and CDR2 YYEEEE. This CDR3 is 16 amino acids long. CDR3 sequence reads: CASSSTGFPNTDTQYF. CDR3 sequence (DNA): TGTGCCAGCAGCTCGACAGGATTCCCAAACACAGATACGCAGTATTTT. The full variable domain, rest sourced from reference TRBV5-6 and TRBJ2-3, is DAGVTQSPTHLIKTRGQQVTLRCSPKSGHDTVSWYQQALGQGPQFIFQYYEEEERQRGNFPDRFSGHQFPNYSSELNVNALLLGDSALYLCASSSTGFPNTDTQYFGPGTRLTVL.

This clonotype was detected ten times or more. The chain has TRBV5-8 and TRBJ2-7; D is undetermined. In germline, CDR1 is SGHTS, CDR2 YDEGEE. Trimming took off 4 bases at V and 2 bases at J, with 10 bases between the two ends. The CDR3 extends over 13 amino acids. CDR3 sequence: CASSAGPAYEQYF. The CDR3, as DNA: TGTGCCAGCAGCGCCGGGCCGGCCTACGAGCAGTACTTC.

This chain uses TRBV19 with TRBJ2-7, with unresolved D. V lost 4 bases to trimming and J lost 2 bases, with 9 bases between them. Looked up from germline, CDR1 is LNHDA and CDR2 is SQIVND (reference sequence). The CDR3 consists of 13 residues. The CDR3 loop reads CASSNQEAYEQYF. CDR3 sequence (DNA): TGTGCCAGTAGTAACCAGGAAGCCTACGAGCAGTACTTC.

This clonotype was recorded once. The V gene is TRBV20-1, the J gene TRBJ2-3; a weak D match, TRBD2 (5 bases). V lost 2 bases, J lost 4 bases, and 19 bases lay in between. The CDR3 has 16 amino acids. CDR1 is DFQATT and CDR2 is SNEGSKA in the germline V gene (reference sequence). The CDR3 is CSARPDETRAADTQYF. For the CDR3, the DNA is TGCAGTGCTAGACCCGACGAGACCAGAGCGGCAGATACGCAGTATTTT.

The J gene is TRBJ1-2, the V gene TRBV10-3; 7 bases agree with TRBD1. CDR3 length: 15 residues. The germline gives CDR1 ENHRY, CDR2 SYGVKD. V trimming: 4 bases; J trimming: 0 bases; junction bases outside the gene matches: 5. The DNA of the CDR3 is TGTGCCATCAGTGGTAGGGACAGTCCTAACTATGGCTACACCTTC. Its translation: CAISGRDSPNYGYTF.

The V call is TRBV5-6, the J call TRBJ1-2; D unclear. Germline V gene sequence: CDR1 SGHDT, CDR2 YYEEEE. V lost 3 bases to trimming and J lost 5 bases, with 5 bases between them. This CDR3 region has 11 residues. In DNA form, the CDR3 reads TGTGCCAGCAGCTCCCCGTATGGCTACACCTTC. Its translation is CASSSPYGYTF. Looking up the rest from reference TRBV5-6 and TRBJ1-2 gives the full variable domain: DAGVTQSPTHLIKTRGQQVTLRCSPKSGHDTVSWYQQALGQGPQFIFQYYEEEERQRGNFPDRFSGHQFPNYSSELNVNALLLGDSALYLCASSSPYGYTFGSGTRLTVV.

This chain uses TRBV7-8 with TRBJ2-3; D uncertain. Germline CDR1 reads SGHVS; CDR2 reads FQNEAQ. The CDR3 is 15 residues long. V was clipped by 3 bases and J by 6 bases, with 16 bases between them. The CDR3 protein is CASSFLARSQDTQYF. CDR3 in DNA: TGTGCCAGCAGCTTTTTAGCCCGAAGTCAGGATACGCAGTATTTT.

There are many counts of this clonotype. V usage is TRBV6-5 and J usage is TRBJ1-6, with D possibly matching TRBD1 (5 bases). CDR3 length: 14 amino acids. From germline, CDR1 is MNHEY and CDR2 SVGAGI. Trimming stripped 8 bases from V and 9 bases from J, with 17 bases between. Here the CDR3 reads CASGGGEETSPLHF. The DNA of the CDR3 is TGTGCCAGCGGGGGTGGGGAGGAAACTTCACCCCTCCACTTT.

The chain has TRBV19 and TRBJ2-3, with 8 bases fitting TRBD2. The ends lost 4 bases at V and 0 bases at J; junction bases unmatched: 3. The CDR3 runs 15 residues. Germline V lookup: CDR1 LNHDA, CDR2 SQIVND (reference sequence). In nucleotides, the CDR3 is TGTGCCAGTAGTAGCCAGCGGGGGAGCACAGATACGCAGTATTTT. Its translation: CASSSQRGSTDTQYF.

Turning to this clonotype: A read error may explain this, as a much larger clone is one base away. The chain couples TRBV12-3 or TRBV12-4 to TRBJ2-1; D is uncertain. This CDR3 comprises 12 residues. The V gene lost 3 bases and the J gene lost 2 bases, with 2 bases spanning the gap. CDR3 amino acids: CASSFPYNEQFF. The CDR3 DNA follows: TGTGCCAGCAGTTTTCCCTACAATGAGCAGTTCTTC.

The count of this clonotype is one. V usage is TRBV20-1 and J usage is TRBJ2-1; D might be TRBD1 or TRBD2, each matching 5 bases. There are 15 residues in the CDR3. Germline CDR1 DFQATT, CDR2 SNEGSKA (reference sequence). Trimming left V 6 bases short and J 5 bases short, with 20 bases between. CDR3 sequence: CSASSLSGLNNEQFF. In DNA form, the CDR3 reads TGCAGTGCCAGCAGTTTATCGGGGCTGAACAATGAGCAGTTCTTC.

This clonotype was found many times. V usage is TRBV7-8 and J usage is TRBJ2-2; D is unresolved. V shed 5 bases and J shed 3 bases, with 10 bases lying between them. CDR1 SGHVS and CDR2 FQNEAQ come from the germline V gene. The CDR3 totals 14 residues. In DNA, the CDR3 is TGTGCCAGCAGCCGCGGACCCGACACCGGGGAGCTGTTTTTT. This codes for CASSRGPDTGELFF.

The rearrangement links TRBV7-2 to TRBJ1-4; D is possibly TRBD1 (5 bases). The CDR3 contains 15 residues. The V gene lost 5 bases and the J gene lost 2 bases, with 12 bases spanning the gap. Germline-derived CDR1 and CDR2 are SGHTA and FQGNSA. CDR3 loop: CASSELGGTNEKLFF. CDR3 DNA sequence: TGTGCCAGCAGCGAGCTGGGGGGTACTAATGAAAAACTGTTTTTT.

The chain uses TRBV29-1 and TRBJ2-7; D gene ambiguous. The V gene lost 4 bases and the J gene lost 1 base, with 5 bases spanning the gap. There are 11 residues in the CDR3. Germline V CDR1 and CDR2: SQVTM, ANQGSEA. CDR3 region: CSVGDSYEQYF. CDR3 nucleotide sequence: TGCAGCGTTGGTGATTCCTACGAGCAGTACTTC.

This clonotype appeared once. This chain connects TRBV25-1 to TRBJ2-3; possible D gene TRBD2, 6 bases. V shed 3 bases and J shed 4 bases, with 14 bases lying between them. Germline values: CDR1 MGHDK, CDR2 SYGVNS. CDR3 size: 15 residues. Here the CDR3 DNA reads TGTGCCAGCAGTGACGCGGGACCCCCTTCAGATACGCAGTATTTT. Translation: CASSDAGPPSDTQYF.

This clonotype was picked up one time. The junction does not match germline at one end; this may be a read error. J is TRBJ2-2 and V is TRBV7-7; D call uncertain. Germline lookup yields CDR1 SSHAT and CDR2 FNYEAQ (reference sequence). The CDR3 has 17 residues. The CDR3 sequence: CASSHTVLSSNTGELFF. The CDR3 coding sequence is TGTGCTAGCAGCCACACCGTCCTTTCGTCGAACACCGGGGAGCTGTTTTTT.

J is TRBJ2-5 and V is TRBV5-1, with a weak D call TRBD1 (5 bases). Germline loops: CDR1 SGHRS, CDR2 YFSETQ. CDR3 length: 14 amino acids. The V gene lost 0 bases and the J gene lost 4 bases, with 10 bases spanning the gap. CDR3 sequence (DNA): TGCGCCAGCAGCTTGGCCTTAGGGGTAGAGACCCAGTACTTC. Encoded protein: CASSLALGVETQYF.

This chain joins TRBV10-2 and TRBJ1-2; D might be TRBD1 (5 bases). There are 13 residues in the CDR3. CDR1 and CDR2 from the germline V gene are WSHSY and SAAADI. Deletions cut 6 bases from V and 4 bases from J, with 12 bases between. In DNA, the CDR3 is TGCGCCAGCAGCGAAAGACAGTCCTATGGCTACACCTTC. Translating gives CASSERQSYGYTF.

The genes are TRBV10-1 and TRBJ2-7, with 13 bases that match TRBD2. This CDR3 is built from 17 residues. J was trimmed by 2 bases and V by 9 bases; bases with no gene match: 13. Germline lookup yields CDR1 WNHNN and CDR2 SYGVQD (reference sequence). The CDR3 nucleotides are TGCGCCAGTGTGAATTCGGGACTAGCGGGACGGCCCTACGAGCAGTACTTC. It encodes CASVNSGLAGRPYEQYF.

This clonotype was seen a handful of times. The V and J genes are TRBV10-3 and TRBJ2-5; perhaps D is TRBD1 or TRBD2 (5 bases each). CDR3 length: 15 residues. Germline V gene lookup returns CDR1 ENHRY and CDR2 SYGVKD. Trimming pared 6 bases from V and 5 bases from J, leaving 19 bases between. CDR3 sequence reads: CAIRGDGVQLETQYF. Here the CDR3 DNA reads TGTGCCATCAGAGGGGACGGGGTTCAATTGGAGACCCAGTACTTC.

To note about this clonotype: A read error may account for a junction end that differs from germline. The chain joins TRBV6-5 to TRBJ1-2; 9 nucleotides line up with TRBD1. The CDR3 spans 16 residues. Germline CDR1 reads MNHEY; CDR2 reads SVGAGI. CDR3: CTSSYVTGTGTYGYTF. The CDR3 nucleotides are TGTACCAGCAGTTACGTTACCGGGACAGGGACCTATGGCTACACCTTC.

A few counts support this clonotype. The V call is TRBV9, the J call TRBJ1-5; possibly TRBD1 for D (6 bases). Germline V lookup: CDR1 SGDLS, CDR2 YYNGEE. This CDR3 has 14 amino acids. Trimming took off 4 bases at V and 7 bases at J, with 15 bases between the two ends. The CDR3 loop is CASSTQGYEQPQHF. The DNA for the CDR3 is TGTGCCAGCAGCACACAGGGATACGAGCAGCCCCAGCATTTT.

The CDR3 spells CASSGGGGLGEQYF. The CDR3 nucleotides are TGTGCCAGCAGTGGGGGTGGGGGACTTGGCGAGCAGTACTTC. The rearrangement joins TRBV27 to TRBJ2-7; weak D call: TRBD2 (6 bases). Trimming removed 5 bases at V and 6 bases at J, with 17 bases between. Germline V lookup: CDR1 MNHEY, CDR2 SMNVEV (reference sequence). The CDR3 contains 14 residues.

V gene TRBV7-3 combines with J gene TRBJ2-1; either TRBD1 or TRBD2 may fit D (6 bases each). The CDR3 totals 16 residues. Between the trimmed V and J ends, which lost 5 bases and 6 bases, there was a span of 20 bases. CDR1 SGHTA and CDR2 FQGTGA come from the germline V gene. CDR3 sequence (DNA): TGTGCCAGCAGCAACCGCGGGACAAAAGGGGGCAATGAGCAGTTCTTC. Translating gives CASSNRGTKGGNEQFF.

Note on this clonotype: A much bigger clone sits one base away, suggesting this may be a read error. The J gene is TRBJ2-5, the V gene TRBV6-5, with TRBD1 identical over 8 bases. Germline CDR1 MNHEY, CDR2 SVGAGI. V shed 2 bases, J shed 9 bases, and the junction held 11 bases outside the gene matches. The CDR3 runs 15 residues. CDR3 sequence (DNA): TGTGCCAGCAGTTACGGGGCACAGGGGGGCGAGTCCCAGTACTTC. This translates into CASSYGAQGGESQYF.